This paragraph covers one TCR beta chain sequence. Its specificity is unknown. These data belong to a study of a mutant IDH1 vaccine in newly diagnosed glioma. Across the whole study: Patients received vaccination from 4-6 weeks after radiotherapy alone, or with temozolomide cycles. Mean patient age was around 40 years; approximately 62% were male and approximately 38% female. Patients were pretreated with radiotherapy, temozolomide, or both, mostly both.

Time point: week 23, last vaccination. Vaccine doses each comprised 300 ug of mutant IDH1 20-mer peptide, with topical imiquimod. Study findings and constraints: The vaccine induced immune responses, and these occurred in roughly 93% of patients.

Some clones are missing from TCRdb's copy, which holds only in-frame ones; the method was immunoSEQ multiplex PCR. The sample contains about 56,000 clones, approximately 87% of which appear only once. Sequencing used PBMCs, obtained from a glioma patient whose treatment included an IDH1 peptide vaccine. This TCR derives from a man in his forties or fifties with glioma.

CDR3 in DNA: TGTGCCAGTAGTATATTTACTAGCGGGTCCGCGTACACAGATACGCAGTATTTT. Its translation is CASSIFTSGSAYTDTQYF. The rearrangement joins TRBV19 to TRBJ2-3; TRBD2 matches at 9 bases. Germline lookup yields CDR1 LNHDA and CDR2 SQIVND (reference sequence). The CDR3 sequence is 18 residues long. V was clipped by 2 bases and J by 2 bases; unmatched bases: 11.